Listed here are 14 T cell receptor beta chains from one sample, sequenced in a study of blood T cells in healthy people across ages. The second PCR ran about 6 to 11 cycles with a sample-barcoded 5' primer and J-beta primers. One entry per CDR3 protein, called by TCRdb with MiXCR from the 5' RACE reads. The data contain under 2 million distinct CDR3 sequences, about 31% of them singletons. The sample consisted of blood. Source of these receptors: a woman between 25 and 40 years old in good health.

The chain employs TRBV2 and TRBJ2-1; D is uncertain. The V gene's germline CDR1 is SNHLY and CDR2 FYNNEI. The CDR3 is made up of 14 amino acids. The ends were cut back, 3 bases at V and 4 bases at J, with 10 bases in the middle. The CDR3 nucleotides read TGTGCCAGCAGTGAGCTGTACACGTACAATGAGCAGTTCTTC. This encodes CASSELYTYNEQFF. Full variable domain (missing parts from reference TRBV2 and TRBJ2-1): EPEVTQTPSHQVTQMGQEVILRCVPISNHLYFYWYRQILGQKVEFLVSFYNNEISEKSEIFDDQFSVERPDGSNFTLKIRSTKLEDSAMYFCASSELYTYNEQFFGPGTRLTVL.

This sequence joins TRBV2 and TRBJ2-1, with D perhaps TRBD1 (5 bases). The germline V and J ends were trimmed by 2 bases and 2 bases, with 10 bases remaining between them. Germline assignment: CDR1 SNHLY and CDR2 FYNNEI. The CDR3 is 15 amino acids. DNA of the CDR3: TGTGCCAGCAGTGAATATAGGGGTCCCTACAATGAGCAGTTCTTC. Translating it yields CASSEYRGPYNEQFF.

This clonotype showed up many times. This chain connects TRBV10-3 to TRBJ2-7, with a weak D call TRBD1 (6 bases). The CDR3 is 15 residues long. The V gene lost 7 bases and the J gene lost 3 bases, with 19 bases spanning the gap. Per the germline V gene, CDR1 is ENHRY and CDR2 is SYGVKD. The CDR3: CAITLGQGPFYEQYF. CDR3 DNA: TGTGCCATCACGTTGGGACAAGGTCCTTTCTACGAGCAGTACTTC.

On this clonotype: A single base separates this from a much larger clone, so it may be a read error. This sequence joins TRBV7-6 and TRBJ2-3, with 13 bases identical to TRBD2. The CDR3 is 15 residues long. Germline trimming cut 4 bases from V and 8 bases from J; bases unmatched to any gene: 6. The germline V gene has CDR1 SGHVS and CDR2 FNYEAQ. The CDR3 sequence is CASSSRTSGSVTQYF. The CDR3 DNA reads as TGTGCCAGCAGCTCCAGGACTAGCGGGAGCGTTACGCAGTATTTT.

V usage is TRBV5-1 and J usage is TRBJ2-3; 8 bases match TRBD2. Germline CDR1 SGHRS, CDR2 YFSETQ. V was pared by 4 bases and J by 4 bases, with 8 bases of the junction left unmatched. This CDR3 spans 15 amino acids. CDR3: CASSISGGESDTQYF. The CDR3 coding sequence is TGCGCCAGCAGCATTTCGGGGGGGGAGTCAGATACGCAGTATTTT.

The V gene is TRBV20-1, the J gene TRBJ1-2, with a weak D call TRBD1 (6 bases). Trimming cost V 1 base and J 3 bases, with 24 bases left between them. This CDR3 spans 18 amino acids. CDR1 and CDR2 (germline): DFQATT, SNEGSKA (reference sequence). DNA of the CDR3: TGCAGTGCTAGAGTGGTGGGGGCAGGGGAAGGAAATGACTATGGCTACACCTTC. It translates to CSARVVGAGEGNDYGYTF.

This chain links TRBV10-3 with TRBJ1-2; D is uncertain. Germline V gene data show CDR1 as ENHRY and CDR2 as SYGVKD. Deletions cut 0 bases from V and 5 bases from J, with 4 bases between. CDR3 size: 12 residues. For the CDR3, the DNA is TGTGCCATCAGTGAGTCGAGGTATGGCTACACCTTC. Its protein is CAISESRYGYTF.

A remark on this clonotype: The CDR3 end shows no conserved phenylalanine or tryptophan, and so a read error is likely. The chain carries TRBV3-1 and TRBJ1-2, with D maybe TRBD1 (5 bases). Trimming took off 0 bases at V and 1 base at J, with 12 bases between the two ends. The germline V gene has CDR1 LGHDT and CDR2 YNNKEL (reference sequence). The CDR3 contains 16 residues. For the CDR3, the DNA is TGTGCCAGCAGCCAAGAGGGGGGACCTTTTAACTATGGCTACACCTTA. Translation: CASSQEGGPFNYGYTL.

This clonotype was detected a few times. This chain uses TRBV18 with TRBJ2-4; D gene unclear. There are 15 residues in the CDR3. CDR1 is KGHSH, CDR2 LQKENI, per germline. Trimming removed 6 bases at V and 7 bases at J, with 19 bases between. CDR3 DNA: TGTGCCAGCTCCCAGAGCCCGGCGGTGAAGAACATTCAGTACTTC. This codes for CASSQSPAVKNIQYF.

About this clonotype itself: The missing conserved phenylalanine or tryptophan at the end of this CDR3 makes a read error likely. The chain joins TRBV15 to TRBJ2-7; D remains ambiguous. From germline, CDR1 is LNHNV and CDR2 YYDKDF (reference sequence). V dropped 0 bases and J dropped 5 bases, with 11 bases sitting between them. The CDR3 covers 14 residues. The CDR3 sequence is CATSRDNLRDEQYC. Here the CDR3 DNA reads TGTGCCACCAGCAGAGATAACCTAAGGGACGAGCAGTACTGC.

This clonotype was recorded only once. CDR3 nucleotide sequence: TGTGCCAGCAGTTACGGGACACTAGCGGGAGTTGCCCAAGAGACCCAGTACTTC. Protein product: CASSYGTLAGVAQETQYF. The V and J genes are TRBV6-2 or TRBV6-3 and TRBJ2-5, with 11 positions matching TRBD2. The CDR3 covers 18 residues. Germline loops: CDR1 MNHEY, CDR2 SVGEGT. Germline trimming cut 2 bases from V and 1 base from J; bases unmatched to any gene: 9.

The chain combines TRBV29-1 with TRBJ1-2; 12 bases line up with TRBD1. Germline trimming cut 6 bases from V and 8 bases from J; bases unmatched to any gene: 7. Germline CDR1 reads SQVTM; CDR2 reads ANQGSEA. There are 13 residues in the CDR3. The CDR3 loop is CSVMGQGAWGYTF. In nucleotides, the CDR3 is TGCAGCGTCATGGGACAGGGGGCTTGGGGCTACACCTTC.

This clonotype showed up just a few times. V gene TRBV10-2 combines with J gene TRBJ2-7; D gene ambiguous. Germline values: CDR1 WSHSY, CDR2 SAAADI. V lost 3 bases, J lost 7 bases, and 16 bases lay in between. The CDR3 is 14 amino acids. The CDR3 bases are TGCGCCAGCAGTGAATCTCGAGACCTTTGGGAGCAGTACTTC. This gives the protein CASSESRDLWEQYF.

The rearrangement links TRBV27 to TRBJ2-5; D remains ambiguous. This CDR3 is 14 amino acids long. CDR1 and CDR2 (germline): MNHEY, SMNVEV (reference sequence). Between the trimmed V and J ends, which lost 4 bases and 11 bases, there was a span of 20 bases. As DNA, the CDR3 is TGTGCCAGCAGTTCCACGGTGAAAGGGAATGAGCAGTACTTC. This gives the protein CASSSTVKGNEQYF.